A selection of T cell receptor beta chains follows, all from one sample in a study of naive and memory T cell subsets. TCRdb ran MiXCR on the UMI-ligation and nested PCR reads and lists one entry per CDR3 protein. The top ten hold about 0.14% of the sample, which has 120,000 to 150,000 distinct CDR3 sequences, about a sixth seen once. The source material was naive CD4+ T cells from blood. The receptors derive from a human donor in good health. CDR3s include the opening cysteine and the closing phenylalanine or tryptophan. A D gene is named only where the DNA matches it firmly. Expanded clones are given a class, and other clones once, few, many or no size at all.

V gene,J gene,clone size,D gene,CDR3 DNA,CDR3 protein
TRBV6-1,TRBJ2-1,.,.,TGTGCCAGCAGTGGGGCGGGGAGCTCCTACAATGAGCAGTTCTTC,CASSGAGSSYNEQFF
TRBV27,TRBJ1-4,few,.,TGTGCCAGCAGTTCAATTGACCGGATTAATGAAAAACTGTTTTTT,CASSSIDRINEKLFF
TRBV29-1,TRBJ2-7,.,.,TGCAGCGTTCGGCAAAGTAAGCGGTTCGACGCCCAGTACTTC,CSVRQSKRFDAQYF
TRBV29-1,TRBJ2-7,many,TRBD2,TGCAGCGTTAAGAGTGGGTTAGCGGGATACGAGCAGTACTTC,CSVKSGLAGYEQYF
TRBV21-1,TRBJ2-1,.,.,TGTGCCAGCCTAGCGGGGAGGGTTTACTTAGAGCAGTTCTTC,CASLAGRVYLEQFF
TRBV2,TRBJ2-1,few,.,TGTGCCAGCAGTGGGAATGGAGATGAGCAGTTCTTC,CASSGNGDEQFF
TRBV6-6,TRBJ2-5,.,.,TGTGCCAGCAGTACGCAGGGGGGAGGAGAGACCCAGTACTTC,CASSTQGGGETQYF
TRBV29-1,TRBJ2-5,.,.,TGCAGCGTTGAAGGGGTCCCACAAGAGACCCAGTACTTC,CSVEGVPQETQYF
TRBV29-1,TRBJ2-2,.,TRBD1,TGCAGCGTTGGTGACCAAACAGGGGGTGGGGAGCTGTTTTTT,CSVGDQTGGGELFF
TRBV12-3/TRBV12-4,TRBJ2-5,.,.,TGTGCCAGCAGTTCCTCCGGAGAGACCCAGTACTTC,CASSSSGETQYF
TRBV6-2/TRBV6-3,TRBJ1-6,few,.,TGTGCCAGCAGTCGTCTGGATTCACCCCTCCACTTT,CASSRLDSPLHF
TRBV19,TRBJ1-3,few,.,TGTGCCAGCGGGGAGGGTGCTGGAAACACCATATATTTT,CASGEGAGNTIYF
TRBV2,TRBJ2-1,many,.,TGTGCCAGCAGTGTTGGTGTCGTCAATGAGCAGTTCTTC,CASSVGVVNEQFF
TRBV27,TRBJ1-4,.,TRBD1,TGTGCCAGCAGACCGAGACAGGGTGGTAATGAAAAACTGTTTTTT,CASRPRQGGNEKLFF
TRBV6-2/TRBV6-3,TRBJ2-1,.,.,TGTGCCAGCAGCCCCACAACCTACAATGAGCAGTTCTTC,CASSPTTYNEQFF
TRBV29-1,TRBJ2-1,few,.,TGCAGCGTCGCTCAATTTGGGGATCCAGGGGCGAAAGGCTCGAGAGCGTACAATGAGCAGTTCTTC,CSVAQFGDPGAKGSRAYNEQFF
TRBV29-1,TRBJ1-3,few,.,TGCAGCGTTGAAACCCGAAACACCATATATTTT,CSVETRNTIYF
TRBV27,TRBJ2-7,few,.,TGTGCCAGCAGTTTTGGTTACGAGCAGTACTTC,CASSFGYEQYF
TRBV4-3,TRBJ2-1,few,.,TGCGCCAGCAGCCAAGATCCGGGCAGTCGGGTCGCGTTCTTC,CASSQDPGSRVAFF
TRBV6-5,TRBJ2-7,few,TRBD1,TGTGCCAGCAGTAGACAGGGGAGCGAGCAGTACTTC,CASSRQGSEQYF
TRBV12-3/TRBV12-4,TRBJ2-3,.,TRBD1,TGTGCCAGCAGCTTCGGGACAGGGGTGACAGATACGCAGTATTTT,CASSFGTGVTDTQYF
TRBV11-2,TRBJ1-5,.,.,TGTGCCAGCAGCTTAGGATCAGGTCATCAGCCCCAGCATTTT,CASSLGSGHQPQHF
TRBV12-3/TRBV12-4,TRBJ2-3,few,.,TGTGCCAGCAGTTTACGGCCTGGAGTAGATACGCAGTATTTT,CASSLRPGVDTQYF
TRBV12-3/TRBV12-4,TRBJ2-3,.,TRBD2,TGTGCCAGCAGTTTATCTAGCGGGAGAATAGATACGCAGTATTTT,CASSLSSGRIDTQYF
TRBV10-3,TRBJ2-3,few,TRBD2,TGTGCCATCAGGGCTGCTAGCGGGAGGATTGAGGAGACAGATACGCAGTATTTT,CAIRAASGRIEETDTQYF
TRBV18,TRBJ2-3,.,TRBD2,TGTGCCAGCTCACTTCTAGCGGGAGAGATCGATACGCAGTATTTT,CASSLLAGEIDTQYF
TRBV5-4,TRBJ1-6,.,.,TGTGCCAGCAGCTTGGCTCGCTCACCCCTCCACTTT,CASSLARSPLHF
TRBV24-1,TRBJ2-5,few,TRBD2,TGTGCCACCGCCGGGGGGGATCAAGAGACCCAGTACTTC,CATAGGDQETQYF
TRBV29-1,TRBJ2-3,few,TRBD1,TGCAGCGTTCGCCAGGGGGCCGGAGATACGCAGTATTTT,CSVRQGAGDTQYF
TRBV28,TRBJ2-3,few,.,TGTGCCAGCAGGAGAGATGCGGGCTGGGCAGATACGCAGTATTTT,CASRRDAGWADTQYF
TRBV5-1,TRBJ2-1,.,TRBD2,TGCGCCAGCAGCTCACCTCGACTAGCGGGAGGGCCCATCTCTAGCAATGAGCAGTTCTTC,CASSSPRLAGGPISSNEQFF
TRBV7-2,TRBJ2-7,few,TRBD2,TGTGCCAGCAGCTTAGCCCGGGAGGGGGGATCCTACGAGCAGTACTTC,CASSLAREGGSYEQYF
TRBV30,TRBJ1-4,.,.,TGTGCCTGGAGTGTAGGGGCGCCGGGAGAAAAACTGTTTTTT,CAWSVGAPGEKLFF
TRBV7-9,TRBJ2-1,few,.,TGTGCCAGCAGCTTTGGTGTGGCGGGGACCTACAATGAGCAGTTCTTC,CASSFGVAGTYNEQFF
TRBV20-1,TRBJ2-5,.,TRBD1,TGCAGTGCTCCGAAAGCAGGGGGTTTTCTAGAGACCCAGTACTTC,CSAPKAGGFLETQYF
TRBV20-1,TRBJ2-1,few,.,TGCAGTGCTAGAGCGTCCGTCTACAATGAGCAGTTCTTC,CSARASVYNEQFF
TRBV20-1,TRBJ1-1,.,TRBD1,TGCAGTGCTAGAAGACAGGGTGGGGACACTGAAGCTTTCTTT,CSARRQGGDTEAFF
TRBV21-1,TRBJ2-3,few,.,TGTGCCAGCAGCACCTCGACTAGAAGCCCTAGCACAGATACGCAGTATTTT,CASSTSTRSPSTDTQYF
TRBV5-5,TRBJ1-2,few,.,TGTGCCAGCAGCCCGGACCGTGGCTACACCTTC,CASSPDRGYTF
TRBV5-1,TRBJ2-3,.,TRBD2,TGCGCCAGCAGCTTGGCCGGGACTAGCACACGCACAGATACGCAGTATTTT,CASSLAGTSTRTDTQYF
TRBV18,TRBJ2-7,few,.,TGTGCCAGCTCGTCAGAGGGGCTAGCAGCCTACGAGCAGTACTTC,CASSSEGLAAYEQYF
TRBV7-2,TRBJ2-3,.,TRBD1,TGTGCCAGCAGTTGGGACAGGGGATCAAACACGCAGTATTTT,CASSWDRGSNTQYF
TRBV2,TRBJ2-1,many,.,TGTGCCAGCAGCGCGATTACTCGAAAGGGCAATGAGCAGTTCTTC,CASSAITRKGNEQFF
TRBV28,TRBJ1-5,few,.,TGTGCCAGTCTACTTCAGTACAATCAGCCCCAGCATTTT,CASLLQYNQPQHF
TRBV29-1,TRBJ2-2,.,TRBD2,TGCAGCGTTCGAGGACTAGCGGGAGGTGGAGGTGGCACCGGGGAGCTGTTTTTT,CSVRGLAGGGGGTGELFF
TRBV20-1,TRBJ2-7,few,.,TGCAGTGCTAGACGACAGGTTCCCGGGAACGAGCAGTACTTC,CSARRQVPGNEQYF
TRBV7-2,TRBJ1-5,few,TRBD1,TGTGCCAGCAGCTACGCCCAGGGGGCGGTTCAGCCCCAGCATTTT,CASSYAQGAVQPQHF
TRBV11-2,TRBJ2-7,few,TRBD1,TGTGCCAGCAGCTTAGATAGCCGGGGGACAGGGGGAGACTACGAGCAGTACTTC,CASSLDSRGTGGDYEQYF
TRBV6-5,TRBJ2-3,.,.,TGTGCCAGCAGTTACTTGGAGGGAGATACGCAGTATTTT,CASSYLEGDTQYF